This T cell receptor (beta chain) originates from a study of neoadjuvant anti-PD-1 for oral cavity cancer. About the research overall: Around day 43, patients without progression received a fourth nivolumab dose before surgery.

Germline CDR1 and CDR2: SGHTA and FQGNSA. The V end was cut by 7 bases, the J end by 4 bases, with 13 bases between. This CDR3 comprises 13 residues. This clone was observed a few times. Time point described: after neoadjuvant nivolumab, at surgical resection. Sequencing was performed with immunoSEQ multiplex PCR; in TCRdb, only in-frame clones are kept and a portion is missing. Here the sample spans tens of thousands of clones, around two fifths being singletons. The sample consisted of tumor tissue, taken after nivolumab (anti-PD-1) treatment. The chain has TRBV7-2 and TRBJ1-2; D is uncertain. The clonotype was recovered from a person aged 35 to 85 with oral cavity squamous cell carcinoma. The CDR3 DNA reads TGTGCCAGCACTCTTCAGGAGGGCTATGGCTACACCTTC. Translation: CASTLQEGYGYTF. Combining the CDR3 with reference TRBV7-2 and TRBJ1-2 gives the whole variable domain GAGVSQSPSNKVTEKGKDVELRCDPISGHTALYWYRQSLGQGLEFLIYFQGNSAPDKSGLPSDRFSAERTGGSVSTLTIQRTQQEDSAVYLCASTLQEGYGYTFGSGTRLTVV.